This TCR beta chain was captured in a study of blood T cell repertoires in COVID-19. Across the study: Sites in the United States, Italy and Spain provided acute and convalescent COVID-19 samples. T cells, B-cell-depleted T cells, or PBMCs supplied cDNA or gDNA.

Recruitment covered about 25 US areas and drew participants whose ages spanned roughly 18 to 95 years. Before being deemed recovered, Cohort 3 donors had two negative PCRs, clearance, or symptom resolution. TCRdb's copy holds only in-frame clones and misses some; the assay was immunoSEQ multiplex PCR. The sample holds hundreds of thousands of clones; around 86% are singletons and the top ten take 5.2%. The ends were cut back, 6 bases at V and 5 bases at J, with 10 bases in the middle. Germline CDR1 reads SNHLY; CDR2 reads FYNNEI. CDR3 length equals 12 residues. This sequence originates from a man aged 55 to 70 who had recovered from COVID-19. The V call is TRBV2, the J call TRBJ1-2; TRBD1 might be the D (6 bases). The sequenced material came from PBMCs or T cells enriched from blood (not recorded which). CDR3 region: CASRGDTYGYTF. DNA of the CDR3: TGTGCCAGCAGGGGGGACACGTATGGCTACACCTTC.